These 9 T cell receptor beta chains were all obtained from the same sample, sequenced in a study of cytomegalovirus exposure and HLA in healthy donors listed by TCRdb under 2017. Receptor amplification or capture employed the immunoSEQ multiplex PCR assay. The multiplex PCR relied on a mix of 60 forward primers for TCR Vbeta segments and 13 reverse primers for TCR Jbeta segments. TCRdb re-hosts the immuneACCESS table, in-frame sequences only. Its copies lack some clones; in the studies checked, an unresolved V gene accounts for under half of them, and the cause for the rest is not known. The sample table records about 150,000 clones; roughly 80% of these occur just once. About 4% of the sample belongs to the ten largest clones. The material sequenced was PBMCs. These receptor sequences come from a human donor in good health.

The chain carries TRBV7-2 and TRBJ2-1; D unresolved. The length of the CDR3 is 13 residues. V gave up 3 bases and J gave up 7 bases, with 10 bases separating them. From germline, CDR1 is SGHTA and CDR2 FQGNSA. The CDR3 region has the DNA TGTGCCAGCAGCTTGGGCAGGCGAAATGAGCAGTTCTTC. This gives the protein CASSLGRRNEQFF. Full variable domain (outside the CDR3, taken from reference TRBV7-2 and TRBJ2-1): GAGVSQSPSNKVTEKGKDVELRCDPISGHTALYWYRQSLGQGLEFLIYFQGNSAPDKSGLPSDRFSAERTGGSVSTLTIQRTQQEDSAVYLCASSLGRRNEQFFGPGTRLTVL.

The chain employs TRBV5-5 and TRBJ1-1, with D unresolved. The germline V gene has CDR1 SGHKS and CDR2 YYEKEE (reference sequence). CDR3 length: 13 amino acids. V shed 0 bases and J shed 1 base, with 4 bases lying between them. CDR3 sequence reads: CASSLGGNTEAFF. CDR3 sequence (DNA): TGTGCCAGCAGCTTGGGCGGGAACACTGAAGCTTTCTTT.

The rearrangement links TRBV7-8 to TRBJ1-6; D perhaps matches TRBD1 (6 bases). Germline CDR1 is SGHVS and CDR2 is FQNEAQ. V was shortened by 2 bases and J by 10 bases, with 18 bases between the two germline ends. This CDR3 comprises 16 residues. For the CDR3, the DNA is TGTGCCAGCAGCTTAATCCCAGGGGTAGGGGAGTCACCCCTCCACTTT. Its translation: CASSLIPGVGESPLHF.

This rearrangement joins TRBV13 to TRBJ2-1; 9 nucleotides line up with TRBD1. This CDR3 comprises 15 residues. The J segment lost 6 bases and the V segment lost 0 bases, leaving 3 bases of the junction unmatched. Germline V gene sequence: CDR1 PRHDT, CDR2 FYEKMQ (reference sequence). CDR3: CASSLGRDRVNEQFF. The CDR3 bases are TGTGCCAGCAGCTTAGGCCGGGACAGGGTCAATGAGCAGTTCTTC.

The rearrangement joins TRBV19 to TRBJ1-2; D unresolved. V dropped 2 bases and J dropped 10 bases, with 11 bases sitting between them. The CDR3 sequence is 12 residues long. Per the germline V gene, CDR1 is LNHDA and CDR2 is SQIVND (reference sequence). CDR3 sequence: CASSINQISYTF. The CDR3 nucleotides read TGTGCCAGTAGTATAAACCAGATTTCCTACACCTTC.

Written as DNA, the CDR3 is TGTGCCAGCGGAAGACAGTCCTACTCCTACGAGCAGTACTTC. This sequence encodes CASGRQSYSYEQYF. The chain recombines TRBV6-1 with TRBJ2-7; D might be TRBD1 (5 bases). The CDR3 contains 14 residues. The germline V and J ends were trimmed by 8 bases and 0 bases, with 14 bases remaining between them. Looked up from germline, CDR1 is MNHNS and CDR2 is SASEGT.

The chain combines TRBV9 with TRBJ2-3; D might be TRBD1 (6 bases). The CDR3 extends over 14 amino acids. V was clipped by 3 bases and J by 1 base, with 9 bases between them. Looked up from germline, CDR1 is SGDLS and CDR2 is YYNGEE. The CDR3 DNA reads as TGTGCCAGCAGCGCCCGACAGGGCACAGATACGCAGTATTTT. As protein: CASSARQGTDTQYF.

The genes are TRBV2 and TRBJ2-7; 7 nucleotides match TRBD1. The CDR3 contains 15 residues. CDR1 and CDR2 (germline): SNHLY, FYNNEI. Losses at the gene ends were 5 bases for V and 0 bases for J; bases not matched to a gene: 7. CDR3 region: CASSSGTAISYEQYF. CDR3 nucleotide sequence: TGTGCCAGCAGTTCCGGGACAGCGATCTCCTACGAGCAGTACTTC.

The CDR3 loop reads CASSSHRGPYEQYF. CDR3 DNA: TGTGCCAGCAGTTCGCACAGGGGACCCTACGAGCAGTACTTC. J is TRBJ2-7 and V is TRBV6-5, with TRBD1 matching 7 bases. In germline, CDR1 is MNHEY, CDR2 SVGAGI. Unmatched junction bases numbered 5, after V lost 4 bases and J lost 2 bases. This CDR3 has 14 amino acids.